This T cell receptor beta chain was recovered during a study of siplizumab effects on memory and regulatory T cells (dated by TCRdb to about 2019). Regarding the research as a whole: The study examined how the anti-CD2 antibody siplizumab affects alloreactive T-cell subsets in allogeneic mixed lymphocyte reactions built from human PBMCs.

According to the germline V gene (reference sequence), CDR1 reads LNHDA and CDR2 reads SQIVND. Trimming removed 8 bases from V and 1 base from J, leaving 11 bases between the germline ends. The cysteine opens and the phenylalanine closes a CDR3 of 14 amino acids. Just CDR3 DNA is preserved here, 42 bases in frame from base 1. Study-level results and caveats: Whether proliferating Tregs from siplizumab cultures actually had suppressive function was not functionally confirmed. Because sequences at frequencies below about 10^-5 were poorly captured, only a minor fraction of alloreactive clones could be mapped back to unstimulated subsets. Roughly 80-97% of proliferating CD4+ or CD8+ clones could not be assigned a naive or memory phenotype. Among mappable alloreactive CD4+ clones, the Treg-derived fraction averaged 68.8% with siplizumab versus 25% to 30% in control reactions. Greater diversity appeared to be present in unstimulated naive T cells than in memory T cells, and a substantial contribution to the alloresponse seemed to be made by naive cells. Siplizumab significantly reduced the cumulative frequency of alloreactive sequences traceable to unstimulated CD4+ memory T cells.

TCRbeta CDR3 sequencing was performed on sorted unstimulated T cells and on proliferating T cells recovered from mixed lymphocyte reactions. Fresh whole blood from about ten HLA-typed healthy donors served as the source for isolating PBMCs. Unstimulated CD4+ non-regulatory T cells were FACS-sorted to map the origin of alloreactive clones. The receptor library was made with the immunoSEQ multiplex PCR assay. Some 9.9 x 10^4 TCR templates per sample were assayed by the deep sequencing platform. Genomic DNA extracted from sorted T cells was used for TCRbeta CDR3 sequencing. The authors' analysis ran thus. Clonal analysis of TCRbeta CDR3 data was done in the R programming language. Unstimulated samples were compared with post-reaction CFSE-low samples to define alloreactive CD4+ and CD8+ clones. Regulatory or non-regulatory origin was assigned to alloreactive CD4+ clones by matching of sequences to sorted unstimulated Treg and non-Treg repertoires. This is the immuneACCESS table as TCRdb keeps it, with only in-frame sequences that have V and J called. A part of the clones is gone; compared with another copy, unresolved V genes explain less than half, and the rest is unexplained. V and J calls and clone size are those listed in that table; D and trimming were worked out from the DNA. Across this sample there are some 97,000 clones, with about 94% seen only once. About 1.2% of the sample is taken by the ten largest.

This clone was seen more than once but under ten times. Its recognized antigen is unknown. No much larger clone exists at a distance of one base, and base qualities are not known. The sample was non-Treg CD4+ T cells sorted from blood. The cell subset or site label of this sample denotes: FACS-sorted unstimulated CD4+ non-regulatory T cells. The V and J segments used are TRBV19 and TRBJ2-2; TRBD2 is a possible D gene, resting on 5 matching bases. The clonotype was recovered from a human donor in good health. The sequenced DNA is TGTGCCAGTTTGAGGGATTTGAACACCGGGGAGCTGTTTTTT. It codes for CASLRDLNTGELFF.